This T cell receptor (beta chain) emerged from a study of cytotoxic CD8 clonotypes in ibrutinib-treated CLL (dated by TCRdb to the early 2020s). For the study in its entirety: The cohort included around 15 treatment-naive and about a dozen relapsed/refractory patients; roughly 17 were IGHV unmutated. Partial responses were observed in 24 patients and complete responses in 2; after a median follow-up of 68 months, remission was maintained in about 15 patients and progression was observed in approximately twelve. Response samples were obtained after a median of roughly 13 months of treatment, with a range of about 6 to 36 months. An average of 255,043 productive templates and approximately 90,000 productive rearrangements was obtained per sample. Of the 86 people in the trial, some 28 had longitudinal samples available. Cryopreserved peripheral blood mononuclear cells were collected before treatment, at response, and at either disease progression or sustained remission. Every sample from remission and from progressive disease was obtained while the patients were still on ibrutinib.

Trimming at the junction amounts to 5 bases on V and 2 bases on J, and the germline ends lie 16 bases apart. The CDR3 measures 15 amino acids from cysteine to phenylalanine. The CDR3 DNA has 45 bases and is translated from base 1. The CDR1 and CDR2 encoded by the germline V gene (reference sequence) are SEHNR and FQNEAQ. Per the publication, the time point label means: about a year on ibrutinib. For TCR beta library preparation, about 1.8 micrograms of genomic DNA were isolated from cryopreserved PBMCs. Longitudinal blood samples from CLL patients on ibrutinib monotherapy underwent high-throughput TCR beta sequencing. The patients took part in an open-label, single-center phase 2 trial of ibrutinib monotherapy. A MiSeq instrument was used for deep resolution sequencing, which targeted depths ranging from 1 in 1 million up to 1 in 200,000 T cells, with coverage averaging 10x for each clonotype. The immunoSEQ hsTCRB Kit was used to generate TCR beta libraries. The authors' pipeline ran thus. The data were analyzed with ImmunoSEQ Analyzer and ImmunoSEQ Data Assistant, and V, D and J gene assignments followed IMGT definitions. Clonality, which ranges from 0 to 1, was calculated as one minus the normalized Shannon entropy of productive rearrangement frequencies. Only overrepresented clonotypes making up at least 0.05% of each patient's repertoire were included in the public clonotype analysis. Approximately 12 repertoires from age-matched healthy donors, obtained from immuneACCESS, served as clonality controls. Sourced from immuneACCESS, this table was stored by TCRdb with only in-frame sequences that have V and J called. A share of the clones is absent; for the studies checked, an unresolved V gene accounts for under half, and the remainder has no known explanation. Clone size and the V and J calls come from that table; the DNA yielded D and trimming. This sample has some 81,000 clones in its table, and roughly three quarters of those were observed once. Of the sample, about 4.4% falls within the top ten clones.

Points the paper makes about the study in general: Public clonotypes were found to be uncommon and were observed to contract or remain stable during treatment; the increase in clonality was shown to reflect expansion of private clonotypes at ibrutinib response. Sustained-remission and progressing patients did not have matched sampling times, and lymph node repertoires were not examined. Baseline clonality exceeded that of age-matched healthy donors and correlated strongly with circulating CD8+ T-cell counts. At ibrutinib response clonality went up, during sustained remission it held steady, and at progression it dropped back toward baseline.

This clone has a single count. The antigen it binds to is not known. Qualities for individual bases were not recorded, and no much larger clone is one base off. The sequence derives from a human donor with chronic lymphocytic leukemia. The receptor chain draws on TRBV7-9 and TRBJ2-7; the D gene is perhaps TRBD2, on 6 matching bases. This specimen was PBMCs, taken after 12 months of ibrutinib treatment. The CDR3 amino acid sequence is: CASSLNAGYPYEQYF. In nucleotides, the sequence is TGTGCCAGCAGCCTCAATGCGGGATATCCCTACGAGCAGTACTTC.